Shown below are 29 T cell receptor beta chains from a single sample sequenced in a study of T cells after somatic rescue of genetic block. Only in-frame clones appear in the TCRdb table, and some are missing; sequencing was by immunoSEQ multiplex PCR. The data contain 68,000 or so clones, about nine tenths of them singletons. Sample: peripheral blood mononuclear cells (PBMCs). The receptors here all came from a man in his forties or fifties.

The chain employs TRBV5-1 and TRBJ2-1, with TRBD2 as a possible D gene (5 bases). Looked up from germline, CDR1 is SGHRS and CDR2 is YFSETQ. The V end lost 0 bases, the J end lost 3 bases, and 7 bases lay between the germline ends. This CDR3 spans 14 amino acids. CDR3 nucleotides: TGCGCCAGCAGCTTGGGGGGAGACTACAATGAGCAGTTCTTC. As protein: CASSLGGDYNEQFF.

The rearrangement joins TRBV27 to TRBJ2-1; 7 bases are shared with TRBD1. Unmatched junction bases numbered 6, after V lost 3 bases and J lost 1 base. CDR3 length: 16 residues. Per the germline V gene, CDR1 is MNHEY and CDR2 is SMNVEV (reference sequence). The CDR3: CASSLTGSPSYNEQFF. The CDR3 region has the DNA TGTGCCAGCAGTTTGACAGGGTCCCCTTCCTACAATGAGCAGTTCTTC.

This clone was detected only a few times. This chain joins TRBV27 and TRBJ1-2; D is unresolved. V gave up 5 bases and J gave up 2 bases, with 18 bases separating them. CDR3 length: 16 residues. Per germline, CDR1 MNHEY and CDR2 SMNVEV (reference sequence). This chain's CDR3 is CASSPYFQSKNYGYTF. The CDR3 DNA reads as TGTGCCAGCAGTCCATATTTCCAGTCGAAAAACTATGGCTACACCTTC.

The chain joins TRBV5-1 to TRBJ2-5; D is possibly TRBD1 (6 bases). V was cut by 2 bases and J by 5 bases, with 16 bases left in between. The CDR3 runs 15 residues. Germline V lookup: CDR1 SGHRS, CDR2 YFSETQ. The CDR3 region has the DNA TGCGCCAGCAGCTTAGGTCTAGCAACAGGGGAGACCCAGTACTTC. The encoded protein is CASSLGLATGETQYF.

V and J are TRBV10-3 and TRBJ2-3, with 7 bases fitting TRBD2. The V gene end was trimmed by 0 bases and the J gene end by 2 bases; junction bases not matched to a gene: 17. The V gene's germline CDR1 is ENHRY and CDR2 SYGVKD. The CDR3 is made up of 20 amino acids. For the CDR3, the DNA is TGTGCCATCAGTGAGTCGGAATACCGGGAGGAGTGGCTCGACACAGATACGCAGTATTTT. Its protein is CAISESEYREEWLDTDTQYF.

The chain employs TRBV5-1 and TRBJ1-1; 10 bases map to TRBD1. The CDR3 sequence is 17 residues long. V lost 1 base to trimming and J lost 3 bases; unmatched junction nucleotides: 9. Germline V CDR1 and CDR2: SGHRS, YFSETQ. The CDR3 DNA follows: TGCGCCAGCAGCTTGCGCCCACGGACAGGGGGTTACACTGAAGCTTTCTTT. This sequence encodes CASSLRPRTGGYTEAFF.

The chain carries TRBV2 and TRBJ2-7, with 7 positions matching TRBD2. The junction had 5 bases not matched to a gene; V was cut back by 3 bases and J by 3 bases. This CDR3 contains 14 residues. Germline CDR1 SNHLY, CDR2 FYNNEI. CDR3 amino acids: CASSEQRDLYEQYF. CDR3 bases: TGTGCCAGCAGTGAGCAGCGGGACCTCTACGAGCAGTACTTC.

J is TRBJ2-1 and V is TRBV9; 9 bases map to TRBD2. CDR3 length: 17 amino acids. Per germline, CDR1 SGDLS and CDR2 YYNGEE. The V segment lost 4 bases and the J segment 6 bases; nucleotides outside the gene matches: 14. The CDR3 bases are TGTGCCAGCAGCAAATCACCCTCCGCGGGAGGGGGCAATGAGCAGTTCTTC. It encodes CASSKSPSAGGGNEQFF.

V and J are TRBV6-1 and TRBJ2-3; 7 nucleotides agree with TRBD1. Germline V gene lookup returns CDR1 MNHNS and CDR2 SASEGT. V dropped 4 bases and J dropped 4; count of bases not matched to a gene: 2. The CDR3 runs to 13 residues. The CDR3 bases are TGTGCCAGCAGTGCGACAGGGCCAGATACGCAGTATTTT. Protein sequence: CASSATGPDTQYF.

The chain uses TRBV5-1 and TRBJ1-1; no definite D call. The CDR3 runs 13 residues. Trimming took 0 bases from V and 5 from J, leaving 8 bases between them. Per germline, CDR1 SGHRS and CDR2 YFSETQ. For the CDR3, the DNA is TGCGCCAGCAGCTTGGTGACGGCAACTGAAGCTTTCTTT. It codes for CASSLVTATEAFF.

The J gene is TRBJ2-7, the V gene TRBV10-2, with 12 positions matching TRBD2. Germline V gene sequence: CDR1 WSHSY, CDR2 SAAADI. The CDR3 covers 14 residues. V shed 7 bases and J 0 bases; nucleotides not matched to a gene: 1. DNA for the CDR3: TGCGCCAGCAAGACTAGCGGGAGCTCCTACGAGCAGTACTTC. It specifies CASKTSGSSYEQYF.

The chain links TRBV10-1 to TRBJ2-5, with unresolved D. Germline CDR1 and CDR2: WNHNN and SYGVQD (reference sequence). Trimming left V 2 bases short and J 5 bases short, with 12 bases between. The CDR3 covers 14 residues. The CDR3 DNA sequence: TGCGCCAGCAGTGAGGAATTGGGGAAGGAGACCCAGTACTTC. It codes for CASSEELGKETQYF.

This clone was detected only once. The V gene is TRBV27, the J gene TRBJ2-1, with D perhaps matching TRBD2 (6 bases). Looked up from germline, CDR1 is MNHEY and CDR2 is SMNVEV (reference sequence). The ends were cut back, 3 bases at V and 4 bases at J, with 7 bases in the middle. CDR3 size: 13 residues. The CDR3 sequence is CASSFAGYNEQFF. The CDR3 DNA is TGTGCCAGCAGTTTCGCGGGGTACAATGAGCAGTTCTTC.

This chain's CDR3 is CASRLITRRTDGVINQPQHF. Here the CDR3 DNA reads TGTGCAAGTCGCTTAATTACGCGGAGGACGGACGGCGTTATCAATCAGCCCCAGCATTTT. J is TRBJ1-5 and V is TRBV12-2. TRBV12-2 is designated a pseudogene. The CDR3 is 20 amino acids.

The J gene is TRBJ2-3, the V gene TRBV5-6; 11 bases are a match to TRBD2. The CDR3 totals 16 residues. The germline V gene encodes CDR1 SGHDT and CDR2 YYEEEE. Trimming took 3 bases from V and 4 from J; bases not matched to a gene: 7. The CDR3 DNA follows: TGTGCCAGCAGCTCTCGACTAGCGGGAATCGCAGATACGCAGTATTTT. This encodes CASSSRLAGIADTQYF.

CDR3 sequence reads: CASSYGDSNSPLHF. DNA for the CDR3: TGTGCCAGCAGTTATGGGGACTCTAATTCACCCCTCCACTTT. The chain recombines TRBV6-5 with TRBJ1-6; D might be TRBD1 (5 bases). V was trimmed by 3 bases and J by 6 bases, leaving 9 bases between them. The germline V gene encodes CDR1 MNHEY and CDR2 SVGAGI. There are 14 residues in the CDR3.

Here the CDR3 DNA reads TGCGCCAGCAGCGCGACAGGGACGAACCAAGAGACCCAGTACTTC. Its protein is CASSATGTNQETQYF. This rearrangement joins TRBV5-1 to TRBJ2-5; 7 positions agree with TRBD1. Germline trimming cut 4 bases from V and 0 bases from J; bases unmatched to any gene: 6. CDR3 size: 15 residues. Per the germline V gene, CDR1 is SGHRS and CDR2 is YFSETQ. The full variable domain, its missing parts supplied by reference TRBV5-1 and TRBJ2-5, is KAGVTQTPRYLIKTRGQQVTLSCSPISGHRSVSWYQQTPGQGLQFLFEYFSETQRNKGNFPGRFSGRQFSNSRSEMNVSTLELGDSALYLCASSATGTNQETQYFGPGTRLLVL.

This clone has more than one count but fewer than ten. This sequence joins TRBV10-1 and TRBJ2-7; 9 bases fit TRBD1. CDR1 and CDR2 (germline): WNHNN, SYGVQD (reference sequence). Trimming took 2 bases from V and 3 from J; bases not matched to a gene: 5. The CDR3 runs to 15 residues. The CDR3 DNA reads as TGCGCCAGCAGTGAGCCGGGACAGGGTCTCTACGAGCAGTACTTC. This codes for CASSEPGQGLYEQYF.

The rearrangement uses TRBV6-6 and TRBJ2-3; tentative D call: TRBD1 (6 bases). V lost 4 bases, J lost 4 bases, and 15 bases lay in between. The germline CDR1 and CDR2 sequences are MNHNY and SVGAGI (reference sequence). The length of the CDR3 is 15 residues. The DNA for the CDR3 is TGTGCCAGCAGTTCCCCGGACTCAGGGGCAGATACGCAGTATTTT. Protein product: CASSSPDSGADTQYF.

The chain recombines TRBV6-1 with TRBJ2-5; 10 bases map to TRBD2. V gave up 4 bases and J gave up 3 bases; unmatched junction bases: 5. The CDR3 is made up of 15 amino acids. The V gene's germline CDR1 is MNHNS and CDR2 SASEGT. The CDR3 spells CASSVQGLAEETQYF. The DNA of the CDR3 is TGTGCCAGCAGTGTACAAGGACTAGCGGAAGAGACCCAGTACTTC.

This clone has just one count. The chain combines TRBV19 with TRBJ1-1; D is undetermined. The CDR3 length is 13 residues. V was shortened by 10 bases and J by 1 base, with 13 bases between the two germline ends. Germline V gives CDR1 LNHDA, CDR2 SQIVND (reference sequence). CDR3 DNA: TGTGCCACCCAAACGGACGGGAACACTGAAGCTTTCTTT. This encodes CATQTDGNTEAFF.

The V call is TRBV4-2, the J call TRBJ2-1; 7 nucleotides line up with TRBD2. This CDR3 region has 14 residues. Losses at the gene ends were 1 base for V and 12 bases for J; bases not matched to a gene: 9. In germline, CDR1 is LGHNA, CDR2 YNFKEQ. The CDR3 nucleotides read TGTGCCAGCAGCCAAGTTGGGCGAGCGGGATCGCAGTTCTTC. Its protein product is CASSQVGRAGSQFF.

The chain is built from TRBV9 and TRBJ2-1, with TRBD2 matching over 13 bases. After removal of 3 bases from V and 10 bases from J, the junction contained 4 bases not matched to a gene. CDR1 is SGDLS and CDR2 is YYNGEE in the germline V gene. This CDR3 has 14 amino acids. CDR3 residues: CASSAWTSGGEQFF. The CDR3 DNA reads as TGTGCCAGCAGCGCTTGGACTAGCGGGGGCGAGCAGTTCTTC.

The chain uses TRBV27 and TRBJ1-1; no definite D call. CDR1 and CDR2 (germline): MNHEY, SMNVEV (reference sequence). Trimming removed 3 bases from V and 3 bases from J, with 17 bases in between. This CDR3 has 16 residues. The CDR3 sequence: CASSFPPGPGDTEAFF. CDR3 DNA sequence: TGTGCCAGCAGTTTTCCTCCAGGCCCCGGGGACACTGAAGCTTTCTTT.

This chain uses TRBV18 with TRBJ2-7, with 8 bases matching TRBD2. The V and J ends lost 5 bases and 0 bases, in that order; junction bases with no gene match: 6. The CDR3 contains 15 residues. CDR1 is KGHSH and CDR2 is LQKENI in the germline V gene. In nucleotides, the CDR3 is TGTGCCAGCTCAAGTAGACTAGCGCACTCCTACGAGCAGTACTTC. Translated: CASSSRLAHSYEQYF.

CDR3 in amino acids: CASSLGGRGYGYTF. DNA of the CDR3: TGTGCCAGCAGTTTAGGTGGCAGGGGATATGGCTACACCTTC. The chain is built from TRBV28 and TRBJ1-2, with D maybe TRBD1 (6 bases). Trimming left V 2 bases short and J 5 bases short, with 12 bases between. CDR3 size: 14 residues. Germline V lookup: CDR1 MDHEN, CDR2 SYDVKM.

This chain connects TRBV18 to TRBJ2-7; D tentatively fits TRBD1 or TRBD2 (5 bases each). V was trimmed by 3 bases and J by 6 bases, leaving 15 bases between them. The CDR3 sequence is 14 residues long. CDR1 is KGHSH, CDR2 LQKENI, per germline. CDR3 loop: CASSPGRARVEQYF. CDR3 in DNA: TGTGCCAGCTCACCGGGACGGGCTCGGGTCGAGCAGTACTTC.

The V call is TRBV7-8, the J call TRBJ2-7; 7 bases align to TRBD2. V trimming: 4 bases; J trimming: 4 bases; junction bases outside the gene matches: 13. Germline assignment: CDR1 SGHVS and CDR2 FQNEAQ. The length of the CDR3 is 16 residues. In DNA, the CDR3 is TGTGCCAGCAGCTCCTATCGGGTTGCGGGAGCATACGAGCAGTACTTC. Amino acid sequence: CASSSYRVAGAYEQYF. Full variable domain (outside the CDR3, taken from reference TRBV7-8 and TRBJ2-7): GAGVSQSPRYKVAKRGQDVALRCDPISGHVSLFWYQQALGQGPEFLTYFQNEAQLDKSGLPSDRFFAERPEGSVSTLKIQRTQQEDSAVYLCASSSYRVAGAYEQYFGPGTRLTVT.

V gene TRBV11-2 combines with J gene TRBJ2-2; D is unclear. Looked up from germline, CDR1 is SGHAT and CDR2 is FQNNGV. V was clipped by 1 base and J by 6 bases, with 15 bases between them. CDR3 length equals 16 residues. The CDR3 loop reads CASSLAPRRAAGELFF. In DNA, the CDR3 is TGTGCCAGCAGCTTAGCTCCCAGACGGGCCGCCGGGGAGCTGTTTTTT.